These 13 T cell receptor beta chains originate from one sample sequenced in a study of T-cell memory formation after mild COVID-19. Using its own MiXCR run on the 5' RACE reads, TCRdb lists one record per CDR3 protein. Among roughly 560,000 distinct CDR3 sequences listed, roughly 22% were seen once. The specimen sequenced was PBMCs or a T cell subset sorted from them (not recorded which). The receptors stem from an adult woman who had mild COVID-19 (a few samples of this study predate the infection). Cell type and time point are not known.

J is TRBJ2-1 and V is TRBV12-3 or TRBV12-4; the D is unclear. V lost 4 bases to trimming and J lost 5 bases, with 12 bases between them. This CDR3 has 14 amino acids. The CDR3 protein is CASSSYRRHNEQFF. CDR3 sequence (DNA): TGTGCCAGCAGTTCTTATCGTCGGCACAATGAGCAGTTCTTC.

This chain joins TRBV14 and TRBJ2-7; D tentatively reads TRBD1 or TRBD2 (7 bases each). The CDR3 is 16 residues long. CDR1 and CDR2 (germline): SGHDN, FVKESK. Trimming left V 4 bases short and J 3 bases short, with 19 bases between. CDR3 loop: CASSPRQGLMNYEQYF. The CDR3 DNA sequence: TGTGCCAGCAGCCCCCGACAGGGACTAATGAACTACGAGCAGTACTTC.

Many counts were recorded for this clonotype. The chain joins TRBV20-1 to TRBJ2-3; tentatively, D is TRBD2 (7 bases). Looked up from germline, CDR1 is DFQATT and CDR2 is SNEGSKA (reference sequence). The CDR3 has 14 residues. Between the trimmed V and J ends, which lost 4 bases and 5 bases, there was a span of 16 bases. The CDR3 loop reads CSATRGAGGDTQYF. CDR3 DNA sequence: TGCAGTGCTACACGGGGGGCCGGAGGAGATACGCAGTATTTT.

This chain uses TRBV5-4 with TRBJ1-4; the match to TRBD1 covers 8 bases. This CDR3 has 13 residues. V lost 5 bases, J lost 10 bases, and 7 bases stayed unmatched. The germline gives CDR1 SGHNT, CDR2 YYREEE (reference sequence). CDR3 in DNA: TGTGCCAGCAGTGATACAGGGGGTGGAAAACTGTTTTTT. It translates to CASSDTGGGKLFF.

The rearrangement uses TRBV5-1 and TRBJ1-1; 8 bases align to TRBD1. CDR1 and CDR2 (germline): SGHRS, YFSETQ. This CDR3 has 15 residues. The V gene end was trimmed by 6 bases and the J gene end by 6 bases; junction bases not matched to a gene: 13. CDR3 sequence reads: CASIHYGQGKAEAFF. DNA of the CDR3: TGCGCCAGCATACACTACGGACAGGGCAAAGCTGAAGCTTTCTTT.

This clonotype was found many times. This chain connects TRBV11-2 to TRBJ2-2; D call uncertain. Deletions cut 0 bases from V and 2 bases from J, with 1 base between. The germline gives CDR1 SGHAT, CDR2 FQNNGV. The length of the CDR3 is 13 residues. CDR3: CASSLDNTGELFF. CDR3 coding DNA: TGTGCCAGCAGCTTAGACAACACCGGGGAGCTGTTTTTT.

The chain couples TRBV10-3 to TRBJ2-3; tentative D call: TRBD1 (6 bases). CDR3 length equals 14 residues. V was clipped by 8 bases and J by 4 bases, with 16 bases between them. CDR1 and CDR2 from the germline V gene are ENHRY and SYGVKD. CDR3 amino acids: CAIATGLEADTQYF. In DNA form, the CDR3 reads TGTGCCATCGCCACAGGGCTTGAAGCAGATACGCAGTATTTT.

This clonotype has a handful of counts. The genes are TRBV4-3 and TRBJ1-1, with no clear D. V was pared by 0 bases and J by 11 bases, with 16 bases between. Germline V gene lookup returns CDR1 LGHNA and CDR2 YSLEER. CDR3 size: 14 residues. CDR3 sequence: CASSQDDGVRGAFF. The CDR3 region has the DNA TGCGCCAGCAGCCAAGATGACGGGGTAAGAGGCGCTTTCTTT.

The rearrangement links TRBV3-1 to TRBJ2-7; 7 nucleotides agree with TRBD1. Unmatched junction bases numbered 11, after V lost 1 base and J lost 5 bases. This CDR3 spans 16 amino acids. Germline V gene lookup returns CDR1 LGHDT and CDR2 YNNKEL (reference sequence). CDR3 nucleotides: TGTGCCAGCAGCCAAGTTGTTCACAGGGGATGGAACGAGCAGTACTTC. Translated: CASSQVVHRGWNEQYF.

This clonotype was counted only a few times. The chain couples TRBV7-9 to TRBJ2-1; 7 nucleotides agree with TRBD1. CDR1 is SEHNR and CDR2 is FQNEAQ in the germline V gene (reference sequence). V was clipped by 6 bases and J by 3 bases; unmatched bases: 11. The CDR3 runs to 16 residues. This CDR3 reads CASRSNRGNIYNEQFF. The CDR3 DNA sequence: TGTGCCAGCAGAAGCAACAGGGGAAACATCTACAATGAGCAGTTCTTC.

V usage is TRBV15 and J usage is TRBJ1-2, with unresolved D. The CDR3 spans 12 residues. Per the germline V gene, CDR1 is LNHNV and CDR2 is YYDKDF (reference sequence). V gave up 2 bases and J gave up 3 bases, with 4 bases separating them. CDR3 loop: CATSRQDYGYTF. CDR3 bases: TGTGCCACCAGCAGACAGGACTATGGCTACACCTTC. The whole variable domain, remainder taken from reference TRBV15 and TRBJ1-2, is DAMVIQNPRYQVTQFGKPVTLSCSQTLNHNVMYWYQQKSSQAPKLLFHYYDKDFNNEADTPDNFQSRRPNTSFCFLDIRSPGLGDTAMYLCATSRQDYGYTFGSGTRLTVV.

V usage is TRBV9 and J usage is TRBJ2-1; D call uncertain. Trimming shortened V by 0 bases and J by 4 bases, and 14 bases separated the two germline ends. CDR1 and CDR2 from the germline V gene are SGDLS and YYNGEE. The CDR3 totals 16 residues. The CDR3 loop reads CASSVVSTTSYNEQFF. CDR3 sequence (DNA): TGTGCCAGCAGCGTAGTAAGTACCACCTCGTACAATGAGCAGTTCTTC.

The chain employs TRBV12-3 or TRBV12-4 and TRBJ2-7; tentatively, D is TRBD1 or TRBD2 (6 bases each). This CDR3 has 15 residues. V was pared by 5 bases and J by 2 bases, with 16 bases between. In DNA form, the CDR3 reads TGTGCCAGCAGTGGAGGGACACTACTGGCCTACGAGCAGTACTTC. Protein product: CASSGGTLLAYEQYF.